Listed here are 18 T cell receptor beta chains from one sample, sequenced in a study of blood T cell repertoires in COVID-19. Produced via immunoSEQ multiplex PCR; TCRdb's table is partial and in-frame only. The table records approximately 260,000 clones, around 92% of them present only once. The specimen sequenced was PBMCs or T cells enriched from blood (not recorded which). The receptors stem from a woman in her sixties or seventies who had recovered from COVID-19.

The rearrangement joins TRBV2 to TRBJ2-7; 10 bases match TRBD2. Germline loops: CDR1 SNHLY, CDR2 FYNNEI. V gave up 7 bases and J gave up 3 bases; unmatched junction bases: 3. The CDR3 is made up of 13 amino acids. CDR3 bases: TGTGCCAGCAATGAGCGGGAGGGCTACGAGCAGTACTTC. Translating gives CASNEREGYEQYF.

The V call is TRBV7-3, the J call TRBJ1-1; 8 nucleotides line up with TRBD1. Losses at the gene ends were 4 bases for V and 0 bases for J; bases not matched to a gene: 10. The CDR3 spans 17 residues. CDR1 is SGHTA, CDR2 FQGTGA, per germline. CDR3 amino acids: CASSSLKGQAMNTEAFF. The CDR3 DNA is TGTGCCAGCAGCTCCCTTAAGGGACAGGCGATGAACACTGAAGCTTTCTTT.

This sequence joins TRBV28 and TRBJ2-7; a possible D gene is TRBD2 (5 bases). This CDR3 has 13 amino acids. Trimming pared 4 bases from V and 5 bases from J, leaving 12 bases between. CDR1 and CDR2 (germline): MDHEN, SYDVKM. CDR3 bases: TGTGCCAGCAGTTCGGGAAGTCTCGACGAGCAGTACTTC. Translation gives CASSSGSLDEQYF.

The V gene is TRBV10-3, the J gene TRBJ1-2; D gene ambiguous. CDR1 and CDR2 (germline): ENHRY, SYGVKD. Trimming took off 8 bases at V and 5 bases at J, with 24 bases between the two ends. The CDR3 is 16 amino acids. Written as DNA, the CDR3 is TGTGCCATCCCGGCGGAGGGTATATCGGTGGGGTATGGCTACACCTTC. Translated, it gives CAIPAEGISVGYGYTF.

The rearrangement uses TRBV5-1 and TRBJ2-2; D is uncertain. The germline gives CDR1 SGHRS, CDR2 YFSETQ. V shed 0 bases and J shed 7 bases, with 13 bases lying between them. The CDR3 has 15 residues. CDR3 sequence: CASSLETQNGGELFF. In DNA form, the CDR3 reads TGCGCCAGCAGCTTGGAAACCCAAAACGGCGGGGAGCTGTTTTTT.

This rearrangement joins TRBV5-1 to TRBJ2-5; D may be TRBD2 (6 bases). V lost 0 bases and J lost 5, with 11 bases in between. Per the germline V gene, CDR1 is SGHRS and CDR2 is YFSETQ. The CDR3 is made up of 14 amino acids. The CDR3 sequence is CASSLAGELETQYF. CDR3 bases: TGCGCCAGCAGCTTGGCGGGGGAGCTGGAGACCCAGTACTTC. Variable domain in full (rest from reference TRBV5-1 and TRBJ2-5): KAGVTQTPRYLIKTRGQQVTLSCSPISGHRSVSWYQQTPGQGLQFLFEYFSETQRNKGNFPGRFSGRQFSNSRSEMNVSTLELGDSALYLCASSLAGELETQYFGPGTRLLVL.

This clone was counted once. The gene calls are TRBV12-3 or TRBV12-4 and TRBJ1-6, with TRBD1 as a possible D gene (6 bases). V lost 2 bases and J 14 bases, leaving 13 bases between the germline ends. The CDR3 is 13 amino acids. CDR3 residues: CASSLRGGLALHF. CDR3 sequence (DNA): TGTGCCAGCAGTTTAAGAGGGGGTCTCGCCCTCCACTTT.

This CDR3 is CASSPDRNYGYTF. The CDR3 bases are TGTGCCAGCAGCCCGGACAGGAACTATGGCTACACCTTC. The genes are TRBV5-4 and TRBJ1-2; 7 nucleotides align to TRBD1. Germline CDR1 reads SGHNT; CDR2 reads YYREEE (reference sequence). The J segment lost 2 bases and the V segment lost 4 bases, leaving 2 bases of the junction unmatched. This CDR3 is 13 amino acids long. Complete variable domain (other parts from reference TRBV5-4 and TRBJ1-2): ETGVTQSPTHLIKTRGQQVTLRCSSQSGHNTVSWYQQALGQGPQFIFQYYREEENGRGNFPPRFSGLQFPNYSSELNVNALELDDSALYLCASSPDRNYGYTFGSGTRLTVV.

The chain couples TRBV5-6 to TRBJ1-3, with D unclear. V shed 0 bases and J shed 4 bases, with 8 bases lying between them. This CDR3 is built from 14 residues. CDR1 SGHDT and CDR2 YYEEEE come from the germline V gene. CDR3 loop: CASSLGRAGNTIYF. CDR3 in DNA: TGTGCCAGCAGCTTGGGTCGAGCCGGAAACACCATATATTTT.

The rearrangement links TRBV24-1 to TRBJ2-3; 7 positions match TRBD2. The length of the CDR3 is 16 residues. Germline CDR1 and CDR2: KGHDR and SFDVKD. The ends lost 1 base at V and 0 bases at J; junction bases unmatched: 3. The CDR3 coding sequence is TGTGCCACCAGTGATTTTGCGGGAGCTAGCACAGATACGCAGTATTTT. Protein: CATSDFAGASTDTQYF.

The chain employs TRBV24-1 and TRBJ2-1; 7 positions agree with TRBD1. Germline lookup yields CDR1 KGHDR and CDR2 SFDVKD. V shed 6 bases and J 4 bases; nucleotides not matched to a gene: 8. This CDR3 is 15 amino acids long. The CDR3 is CATSRPGQQYNEQFF. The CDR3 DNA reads TGTGCCACCAGTCGTCCGGGACAGCAATACAATGAGCAGTTCTTC.

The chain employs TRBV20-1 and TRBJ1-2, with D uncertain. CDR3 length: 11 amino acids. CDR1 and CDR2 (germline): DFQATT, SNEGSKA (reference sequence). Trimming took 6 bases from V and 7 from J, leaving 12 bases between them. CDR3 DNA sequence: TGCAGTGCCGAGGATAGTGGTGGCTACACCTTC. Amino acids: CSAEDSGGYTF.

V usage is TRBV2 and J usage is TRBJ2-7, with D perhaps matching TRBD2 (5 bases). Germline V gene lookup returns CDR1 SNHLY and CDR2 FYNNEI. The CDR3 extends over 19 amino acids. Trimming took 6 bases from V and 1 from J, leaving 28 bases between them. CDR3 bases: TGTGCCAGCAGGAGGGAAGGCCCCGGGCGGCTTTTTTTTTCCTACGAGCAGTACTTC. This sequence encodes CASRREGPGRLFFSYEQYF.

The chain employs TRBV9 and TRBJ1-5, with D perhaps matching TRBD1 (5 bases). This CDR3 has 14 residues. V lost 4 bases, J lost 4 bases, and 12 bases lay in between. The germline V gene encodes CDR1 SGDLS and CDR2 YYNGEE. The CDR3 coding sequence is TGTGCCAGCAGCCGGGGGAATGAAAATCAGCCCCAGCATTTT. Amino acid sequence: CASSRGNENQPQHF.

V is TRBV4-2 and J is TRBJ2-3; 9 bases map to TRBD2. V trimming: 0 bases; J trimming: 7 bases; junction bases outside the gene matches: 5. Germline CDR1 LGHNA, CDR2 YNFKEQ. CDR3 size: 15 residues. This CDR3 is CASSQDGGLAYTQYF. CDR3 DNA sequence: TGTGCCAGCAGCCAAGATGGGGGACTAGCTTATACGCAGTATTTT.

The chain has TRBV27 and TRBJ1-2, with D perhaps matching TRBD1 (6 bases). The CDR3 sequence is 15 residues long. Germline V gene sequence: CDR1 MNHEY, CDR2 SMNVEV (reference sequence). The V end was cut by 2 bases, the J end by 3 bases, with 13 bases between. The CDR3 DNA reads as TGTGCCAGCAGTTTAGAGTCGGACAGTTACTATGGCTACACCTTC. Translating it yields CASSLESDSYYGYTF.

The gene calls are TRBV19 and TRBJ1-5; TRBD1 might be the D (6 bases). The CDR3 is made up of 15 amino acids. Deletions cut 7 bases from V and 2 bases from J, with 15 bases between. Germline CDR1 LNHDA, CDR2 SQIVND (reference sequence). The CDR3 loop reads CASTNAGGGNQPQHF. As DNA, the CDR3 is TGTGCCAGTACAAATGCGGGGGGCGGCAATCAGCCCCAGCATTTT.

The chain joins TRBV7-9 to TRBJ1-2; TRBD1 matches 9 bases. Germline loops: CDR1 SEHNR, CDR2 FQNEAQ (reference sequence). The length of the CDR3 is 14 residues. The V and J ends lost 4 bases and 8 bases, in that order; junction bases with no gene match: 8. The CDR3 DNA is TGTGCCAGCAGCTCTGCGGGACAGGGTTTAGGCTACACCTTC. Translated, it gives CASSSAGQGLGYTF.